The TCR beta chain described here comes from a study of low-dose radiotherapy and immunotherapy resistance in tumors. About the research overall: Covering alpha and beta chains, TRAV- and TRBV-specific primers were used for the first-strand cDNA.

This clonotype came up many times. TCRs were amplified for approximately 21 PCR cycles with a constant-region primer and V-primer adapter. Each CDR3 protein gets one entry after TCRdb re-called the reads with MiXCR. Of roughly 50,000 distinct CDR3 sequences in the sample, approximately 35% were seen once. Time point denoted: after trial treatment. This sample's treatment: LDRT plus nivolumab, ipilimumab, low-dose cyclophosphamide and aspirin (RACIN trial). The donors' regimen was nivolumab, ipilimumab, aspirin, low-dose cyclophosphamide and low-dose radiotherapy. Germline lookup yields CDR1 SGHDT and CDR2 YYEEEE. The J segment lost 4 bases and the V segment lost 0 bases, leaving 15 bases of the junction unmatched. CDR3 size: 18 residues.

This sample comprised PBMCs, obtained after low-dose radiotherapy plus immunotherapy. The receptor's source is a male donor with rectosigmoid adenocarcinoma. This rearrangement joins TRBV5-6 to TRBJ1-1, with TRBD1 matching over 7 bases. The CDR3 sequence: CASSLAGGQGGRITEAFF. The CDR3 nucleotides are TGTGCCAGCAGCTTGGCGGGAGGGCAGGGGGGCCGTATCACTGAAGCTTTCTTT.